The clone carrying this T cell receptor (beta chain) was observed once. The data were obtained in a study of blood T cell repertoires in COVID-19. Produced via immunoSEQ multiplex PCR; TCRdb's table is partial and in-frame only. The table lists under 200,000 clones, 80% of them singletons. This CDR3 is 11 amino acids long. Deletions cut 8 bases from V and 3 bases from J, with 8 bases between. Germline V gene lookup returns CDR1 MNHNY and CDR2 SVGAGI (reference sequence). The TCR comes from a woman aged 55-69 years who had recovered from COVID-19. The chain recombines TRBV6-6 with TRBJ2-7; D unresolved. The sample taken for sequencing was PBMCs or T cells enriched from blood (not recorded which). CDR3 nucleotides: TGTGCCAGCGGCATCAACTACGAGCAGTACTTC. Protein: CASGINYEQYF.